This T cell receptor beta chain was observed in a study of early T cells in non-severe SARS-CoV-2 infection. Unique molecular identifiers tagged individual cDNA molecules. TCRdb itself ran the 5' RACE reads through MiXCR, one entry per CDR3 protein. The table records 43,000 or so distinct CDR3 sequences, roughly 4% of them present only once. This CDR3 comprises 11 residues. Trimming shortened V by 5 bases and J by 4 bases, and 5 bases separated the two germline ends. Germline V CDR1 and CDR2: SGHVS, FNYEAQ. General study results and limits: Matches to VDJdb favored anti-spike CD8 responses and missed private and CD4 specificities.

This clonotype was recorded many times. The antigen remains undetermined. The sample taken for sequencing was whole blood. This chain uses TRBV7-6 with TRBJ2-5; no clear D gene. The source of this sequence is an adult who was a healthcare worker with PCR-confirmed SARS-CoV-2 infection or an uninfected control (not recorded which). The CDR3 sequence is CASSAAETQYF. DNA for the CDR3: TGTGCCAGCAGCGCCGCAGAGACCCAGTACTTC.